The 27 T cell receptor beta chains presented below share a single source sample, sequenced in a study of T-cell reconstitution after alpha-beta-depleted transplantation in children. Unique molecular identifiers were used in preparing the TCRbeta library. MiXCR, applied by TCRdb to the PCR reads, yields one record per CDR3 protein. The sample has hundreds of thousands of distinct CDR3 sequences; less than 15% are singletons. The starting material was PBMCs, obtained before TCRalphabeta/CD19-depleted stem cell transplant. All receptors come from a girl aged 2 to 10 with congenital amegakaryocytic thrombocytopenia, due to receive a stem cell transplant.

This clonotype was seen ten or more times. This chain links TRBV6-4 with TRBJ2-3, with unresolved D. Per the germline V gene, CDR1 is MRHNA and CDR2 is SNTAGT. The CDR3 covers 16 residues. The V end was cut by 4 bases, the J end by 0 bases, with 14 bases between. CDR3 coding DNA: TGTGCCAGCAGTGGTGTTGCGACCGTTAGCACAGATACGCAGTATTTT. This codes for CASSGVATVSTDTQYF.

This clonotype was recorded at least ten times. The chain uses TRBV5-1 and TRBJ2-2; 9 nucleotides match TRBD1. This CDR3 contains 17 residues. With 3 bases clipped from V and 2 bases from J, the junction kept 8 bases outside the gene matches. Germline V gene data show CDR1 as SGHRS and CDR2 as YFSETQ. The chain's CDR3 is CASSSPDRGYNTGELFF. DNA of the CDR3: TGCGCCAGCAGCTCCCCGGACAGGGGCTACAACACCGGGGAGCTGTTTTTT.

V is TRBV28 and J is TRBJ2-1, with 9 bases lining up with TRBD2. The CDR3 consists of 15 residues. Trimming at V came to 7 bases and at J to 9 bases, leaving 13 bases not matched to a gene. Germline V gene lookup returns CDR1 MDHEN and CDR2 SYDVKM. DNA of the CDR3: TGTGCCAGCACGCGTTCGGGACTAGCTTTTGTTGAGCAGTTCTTC. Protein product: CASTRSGLAFVEQFF.

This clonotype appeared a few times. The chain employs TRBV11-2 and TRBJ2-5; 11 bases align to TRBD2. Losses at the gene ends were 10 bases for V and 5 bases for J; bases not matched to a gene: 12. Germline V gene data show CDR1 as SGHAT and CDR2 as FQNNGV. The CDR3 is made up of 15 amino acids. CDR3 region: CATRVAGGVGETQYF. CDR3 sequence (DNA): TGTGCCACAAGGGTAGCGGGAGGGGTTGGGGAGACCCAGTACTTC.

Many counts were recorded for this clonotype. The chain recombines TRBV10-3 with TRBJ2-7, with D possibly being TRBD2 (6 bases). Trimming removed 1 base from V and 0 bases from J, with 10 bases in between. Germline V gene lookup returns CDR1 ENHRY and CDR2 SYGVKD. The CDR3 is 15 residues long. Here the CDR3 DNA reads TGTGCCATCAGTGAGTTAGCGGCAAGCTCCTACGAGCAGTACTTC. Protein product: CAISELAASSYEQYF.

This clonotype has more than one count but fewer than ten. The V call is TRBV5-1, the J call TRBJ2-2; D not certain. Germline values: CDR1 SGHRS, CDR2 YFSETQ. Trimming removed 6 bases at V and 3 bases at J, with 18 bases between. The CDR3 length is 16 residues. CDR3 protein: CASTPSWEAHTGELFF. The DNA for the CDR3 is TGCGCCAGCACCCCCTCCTGGGAAGCCCACACCGGGGAGCTGTTTTTT.

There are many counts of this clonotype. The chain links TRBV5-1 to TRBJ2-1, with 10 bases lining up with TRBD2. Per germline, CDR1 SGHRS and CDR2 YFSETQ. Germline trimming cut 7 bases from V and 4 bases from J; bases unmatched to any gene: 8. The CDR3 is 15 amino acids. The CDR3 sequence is CASHSSGLAYNEQFF. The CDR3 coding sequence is TGCGCCAGCCATTCCTCGGGACTAGCGTACAATGAGCAGTTCTTC.

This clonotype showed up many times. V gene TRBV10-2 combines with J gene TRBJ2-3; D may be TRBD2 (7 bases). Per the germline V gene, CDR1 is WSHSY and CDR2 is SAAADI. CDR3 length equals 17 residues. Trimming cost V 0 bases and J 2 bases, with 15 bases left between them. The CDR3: CASSESWGGHVTDTQYF. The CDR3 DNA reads TGCGCCAGCAGTGAGTCTTGGGGGGGACACGTCACAGATACGCAGTATTTT.

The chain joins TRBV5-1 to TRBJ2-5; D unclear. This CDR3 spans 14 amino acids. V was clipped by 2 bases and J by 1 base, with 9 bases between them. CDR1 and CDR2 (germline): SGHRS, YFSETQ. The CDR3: CASSFEWPQETQYF. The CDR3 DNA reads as TGCGCCAGCAGCTTCGAGTGGCCCCAAGAGACCCAGTACTTC.

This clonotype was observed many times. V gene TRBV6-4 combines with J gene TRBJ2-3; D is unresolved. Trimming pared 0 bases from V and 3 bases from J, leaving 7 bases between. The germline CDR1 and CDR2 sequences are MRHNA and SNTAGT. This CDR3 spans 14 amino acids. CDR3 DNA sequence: TGTGCCAGCAGTGACTCGTACGGTACAGATACGCAGTATTTT. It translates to CASSDSYGTDTQYF.

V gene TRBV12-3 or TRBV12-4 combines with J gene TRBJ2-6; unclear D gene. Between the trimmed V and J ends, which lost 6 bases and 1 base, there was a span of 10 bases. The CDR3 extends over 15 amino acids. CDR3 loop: CASRKAWSGANVLTF. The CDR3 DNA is TGTGCCAGCAGGAAAGCCTGGTCTGGGGCCAACGTCCTGACTTTC.

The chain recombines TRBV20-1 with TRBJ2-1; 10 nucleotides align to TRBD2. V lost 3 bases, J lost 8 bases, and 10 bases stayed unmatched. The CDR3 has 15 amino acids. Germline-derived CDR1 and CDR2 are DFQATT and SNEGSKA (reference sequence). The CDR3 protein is CSASGSSGSRDEQFF. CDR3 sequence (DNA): TGCAGTGCTAGCGGGTCTAGCGGGAGTAGGGATGAGCAGTTCTTC.

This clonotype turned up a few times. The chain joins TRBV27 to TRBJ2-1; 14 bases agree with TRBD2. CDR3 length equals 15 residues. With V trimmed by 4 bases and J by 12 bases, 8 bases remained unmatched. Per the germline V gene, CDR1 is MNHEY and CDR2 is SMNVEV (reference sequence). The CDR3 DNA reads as TGTGCCAGCAGTTGGGGACTAGCGGGAGAGGGGTGGCAGTTCTTC. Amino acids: CASSWGLAGEGWQFF.

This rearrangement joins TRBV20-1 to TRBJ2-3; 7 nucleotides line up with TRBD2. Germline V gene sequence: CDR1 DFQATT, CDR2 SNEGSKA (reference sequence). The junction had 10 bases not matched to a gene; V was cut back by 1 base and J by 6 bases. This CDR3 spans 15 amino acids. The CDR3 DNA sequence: TGCAGTGCTAGAGGTAGCGGGCCTGCCGGGGATACGCAGTATTTT. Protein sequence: CSARGSGPAGDTQYF.

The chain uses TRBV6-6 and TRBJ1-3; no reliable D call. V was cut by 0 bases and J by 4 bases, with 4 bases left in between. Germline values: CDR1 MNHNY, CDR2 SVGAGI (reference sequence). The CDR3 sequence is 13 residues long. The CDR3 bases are TGTGCCAGCAGTTACTCCCAGGGAAACACCATATATTTT. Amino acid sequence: CASSYSQGNTIYF.

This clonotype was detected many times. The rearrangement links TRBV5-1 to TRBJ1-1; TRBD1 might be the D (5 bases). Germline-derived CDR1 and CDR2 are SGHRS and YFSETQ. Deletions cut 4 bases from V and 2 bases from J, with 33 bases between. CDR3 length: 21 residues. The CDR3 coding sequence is TGCGCCAGCAGCCAGGATCCAGGGCGCTTTCGAATTGGGGGAGACAACACTGAAGCTTTCTTT. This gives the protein CASSQDPGRFRIGGDNTEAFF.

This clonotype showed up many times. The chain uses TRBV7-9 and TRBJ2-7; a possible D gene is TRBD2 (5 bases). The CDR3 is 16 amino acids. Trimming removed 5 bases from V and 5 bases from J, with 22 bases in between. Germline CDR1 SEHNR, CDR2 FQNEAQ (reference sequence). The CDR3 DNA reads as TGTGCCAGCAGCCCTAGGAGGCCTAGCAGTAACGACGAGCAGTACTTC. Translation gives CASSPRRPSSNDEQYF.

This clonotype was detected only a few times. The CDR3, as DNA: TGTGCCAGCAGCTTAGATCCGGTTGGGACAGGGGACTACGAGCAGTACTTC. As protein: CASSLDPVGTGDYEQYF. The rearrangement joins TRBV11-2 to TRBJ2-7; 10 nucleotides agree with TRBD1. Germline V gives CDR1 SGHAT, CDR2 FQNNGV. V shed 0 bases, J shed 3 bases, and the junction held 8 bases outside the gene matches. The CDR3 length is 17 residues.

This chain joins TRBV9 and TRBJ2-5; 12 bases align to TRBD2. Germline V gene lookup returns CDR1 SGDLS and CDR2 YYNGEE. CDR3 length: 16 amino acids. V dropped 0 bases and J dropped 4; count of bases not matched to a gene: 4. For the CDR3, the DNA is TGTGCCAGCAGCGTAGGACTAGCGGGAGAGAGAGAGACCCAGTACTTC. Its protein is CASSVGLAGERETQYF.

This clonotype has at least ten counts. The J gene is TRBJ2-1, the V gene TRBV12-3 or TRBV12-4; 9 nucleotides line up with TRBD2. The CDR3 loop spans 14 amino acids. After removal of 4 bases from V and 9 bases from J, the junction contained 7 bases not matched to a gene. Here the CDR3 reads CASSYIAGVGEQFF. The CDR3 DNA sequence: TGTGCCAGCAGTTACATAGCGGGAGTGGGTGAGCAGTTCTTC.

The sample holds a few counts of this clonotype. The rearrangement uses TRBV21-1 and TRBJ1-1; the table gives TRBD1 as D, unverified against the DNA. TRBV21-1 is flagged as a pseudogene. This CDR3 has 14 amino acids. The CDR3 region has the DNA TGTGCCAGCAGCAAAAAAATCAGGGGGACTGAAGCTTTCTTT. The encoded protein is CASSKKIRGTEAFF.

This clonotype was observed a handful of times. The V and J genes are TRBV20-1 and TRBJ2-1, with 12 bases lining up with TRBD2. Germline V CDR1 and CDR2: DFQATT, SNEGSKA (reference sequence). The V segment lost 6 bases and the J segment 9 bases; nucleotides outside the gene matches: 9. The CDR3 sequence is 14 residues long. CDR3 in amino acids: CSAMTSGSWLEQFF. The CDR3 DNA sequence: TGCAGTGCCATGACTAGCGGGAGTTGGCTTGAGCAGTTCTTC.

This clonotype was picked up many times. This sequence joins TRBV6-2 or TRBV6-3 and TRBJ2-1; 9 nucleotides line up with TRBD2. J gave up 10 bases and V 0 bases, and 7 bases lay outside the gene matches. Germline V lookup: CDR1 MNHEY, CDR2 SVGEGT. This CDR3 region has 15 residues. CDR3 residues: CASSYSRRAGGEQFF. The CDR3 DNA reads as TGTGCCAGCAGTTACTCGAGGAGAGCGGGGGGAGAGCAGTTCTTC.

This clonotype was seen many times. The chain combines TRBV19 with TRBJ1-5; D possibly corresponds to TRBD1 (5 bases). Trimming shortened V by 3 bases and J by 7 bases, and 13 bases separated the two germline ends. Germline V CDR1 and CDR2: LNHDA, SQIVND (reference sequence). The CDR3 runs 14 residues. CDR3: CASSIEGKGQPQHF. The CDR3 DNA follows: TGTGCCAGTAGTATTGAGGGGAAGGGACAGCCCCAGCATTTT.

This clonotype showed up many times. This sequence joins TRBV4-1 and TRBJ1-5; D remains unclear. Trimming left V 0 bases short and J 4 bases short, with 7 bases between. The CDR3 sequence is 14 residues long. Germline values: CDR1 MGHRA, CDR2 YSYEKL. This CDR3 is CASSQDGFNQPQHF. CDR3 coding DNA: TGCGCCAGCAGCCAAGACGGTTTTAATCAGCCCCAGCATTTT.

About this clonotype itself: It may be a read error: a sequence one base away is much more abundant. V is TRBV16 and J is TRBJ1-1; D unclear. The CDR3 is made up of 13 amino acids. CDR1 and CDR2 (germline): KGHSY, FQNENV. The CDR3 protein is CSSSQSWNTEAFF. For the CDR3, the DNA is TGTTCCAGCAGCCAATCATGGAACACTGAAGCTTTCTTT.

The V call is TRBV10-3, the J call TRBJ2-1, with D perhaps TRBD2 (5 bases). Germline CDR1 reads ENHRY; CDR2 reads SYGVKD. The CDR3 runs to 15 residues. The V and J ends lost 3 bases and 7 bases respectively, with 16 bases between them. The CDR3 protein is CAISDSIRGYNEQFF. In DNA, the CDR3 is TGTGCCATCAGTGATAGTATTCGGGGTTATAATGAGCAGTTCTTC.